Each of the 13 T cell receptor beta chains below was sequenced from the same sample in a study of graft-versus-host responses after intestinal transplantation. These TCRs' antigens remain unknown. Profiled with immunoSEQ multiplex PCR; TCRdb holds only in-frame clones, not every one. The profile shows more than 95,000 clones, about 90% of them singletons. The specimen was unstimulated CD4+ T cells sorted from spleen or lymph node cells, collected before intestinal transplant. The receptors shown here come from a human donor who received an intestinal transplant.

The CDR3 loop reads CATREGQGLGEQYF. CDR3 DNA sequence: TGTGCCACCCGAGAGGGACAGGGGTTAGGCGAGCAGTACTTC. This chain links TRBV19 with TRBJ2-7, with 10 bases identical to TRBD1. The CDR3 is made up of 14 amino acids. V was pared by 10 bases and J by 6 bases, with 12 bases of the junction left unmatched. Germline V gives CDR1 LNHDA, CDR2 SQIVND (reference sequence).

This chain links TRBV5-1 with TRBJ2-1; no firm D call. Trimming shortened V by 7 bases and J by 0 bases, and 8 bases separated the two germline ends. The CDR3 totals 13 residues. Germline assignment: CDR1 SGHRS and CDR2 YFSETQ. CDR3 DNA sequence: TGCGCCAGCGCCCGGAGCTCCTACAATGAGCAGTTCTTC. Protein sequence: CASARSSYNEQFF.

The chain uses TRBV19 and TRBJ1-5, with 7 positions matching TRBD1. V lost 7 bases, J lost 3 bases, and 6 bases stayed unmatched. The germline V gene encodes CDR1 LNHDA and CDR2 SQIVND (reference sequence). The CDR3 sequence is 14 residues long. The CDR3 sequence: CASTDRALNQPQHF. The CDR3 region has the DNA TGTGCCAGTACAGACAGGGCCCTCAATCAGCCCCAGCATTTT. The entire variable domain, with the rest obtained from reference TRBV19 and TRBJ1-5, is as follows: DGGITQSPKYLFRKEGQNVTLSCEQNLNHDAMYWYRQDPGQGLRLIYYSQIVNDFQKGDIAEGYSVSREKKESFPLTVTSAQKNPTAFYLCASTDRALNQPQHFGDGTRLSIL.

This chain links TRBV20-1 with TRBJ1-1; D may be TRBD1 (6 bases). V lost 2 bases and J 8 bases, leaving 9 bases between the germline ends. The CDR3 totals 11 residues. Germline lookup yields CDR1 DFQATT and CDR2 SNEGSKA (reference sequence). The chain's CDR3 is CSARSQGEAFF. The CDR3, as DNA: TGCAGTGCTAGATCACAGGGAGAAGCTTTCTTT.

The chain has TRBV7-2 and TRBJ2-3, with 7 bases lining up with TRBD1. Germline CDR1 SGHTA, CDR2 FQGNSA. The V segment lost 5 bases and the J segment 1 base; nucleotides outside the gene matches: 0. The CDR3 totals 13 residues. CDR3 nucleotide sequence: TGTGCCAGCAGCCAGGGGGGCACAGATACGCAGTATTTT. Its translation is CASSQGGTDTQYF.

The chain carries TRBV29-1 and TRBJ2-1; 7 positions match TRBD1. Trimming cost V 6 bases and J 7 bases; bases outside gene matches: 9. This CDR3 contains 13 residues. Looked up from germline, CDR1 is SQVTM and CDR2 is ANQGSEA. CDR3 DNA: TGCAGCGTAGACAGGGTTCGGCTGAATGAGCAGTTCTTC. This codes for CSVDRVRLNEQFF.

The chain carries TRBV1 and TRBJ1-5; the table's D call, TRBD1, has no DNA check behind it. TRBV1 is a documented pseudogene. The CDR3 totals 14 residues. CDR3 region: CTSRWTGGHGPQHF. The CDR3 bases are TGCACCAGCAGATGGACAGGGGGCCATGGGCCCCAGCATTTT.

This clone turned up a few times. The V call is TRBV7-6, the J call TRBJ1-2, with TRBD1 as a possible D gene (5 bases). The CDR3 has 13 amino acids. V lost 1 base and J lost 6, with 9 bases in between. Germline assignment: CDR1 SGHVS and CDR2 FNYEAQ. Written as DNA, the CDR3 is TGTGCCAGCAGCTTAGTGTTAGGGGATGGCTACACCTTC. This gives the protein CASSLVLGDGYTF.

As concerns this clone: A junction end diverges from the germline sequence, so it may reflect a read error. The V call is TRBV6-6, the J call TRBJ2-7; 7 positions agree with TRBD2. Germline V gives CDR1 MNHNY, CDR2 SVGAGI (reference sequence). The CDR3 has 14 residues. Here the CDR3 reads CASTSGAGAYEQHF. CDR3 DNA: TGTGCCAGCACCAGCGGGGCGGGAGCGTACGAGCAGCACTTC.

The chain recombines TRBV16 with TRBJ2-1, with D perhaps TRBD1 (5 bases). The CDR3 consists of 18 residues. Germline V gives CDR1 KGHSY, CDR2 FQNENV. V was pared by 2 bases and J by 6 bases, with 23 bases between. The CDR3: CASSQLIKGLGAGNEQFF. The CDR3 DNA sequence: TGTGCCAGCAGCCAACTTATTAAGGGGCTAGGGGCCGGCAATGAGCAGTTCTTC. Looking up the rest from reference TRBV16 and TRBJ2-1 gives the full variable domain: GEEVAQTPKHLVRGEGQKAKLYCAPIKGHSYVFWYQQVLKNEFKFLISFQNENVFDETGMPKERFSAKCLPNSPCSLEIQATKLEDSAVYFCASSQLIKGLGAGNEQFFGPGTRLTVL.

The CDR3 nucleotides are TGTGCCAGCAGCCGGGGGACACCTTCACCCCTCCACTTT. Its translation: CASSRGTPSPLHF. The genes are TRBV5-4 and TRBJ1-6; tentative D call: TRBD1 (6 bases). The germline gives CDR1 SGHNT, CDR2 YYREEE (reference sequence). V was clipped by 4 bases and J by 9 bases, with 11 bases between them. This CDR3 has 13 amino acids.

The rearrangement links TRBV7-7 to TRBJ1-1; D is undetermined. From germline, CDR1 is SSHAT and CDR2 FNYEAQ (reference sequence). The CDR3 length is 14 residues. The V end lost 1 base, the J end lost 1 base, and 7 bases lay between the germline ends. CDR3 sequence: CASSLDRPNTEAFF. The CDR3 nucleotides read TGTGCCAGCAGCTTAGACAGACCGAACACTGAAGCTTTCTTT. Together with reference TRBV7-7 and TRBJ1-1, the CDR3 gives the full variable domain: GAGVSQSPRYKVTKRGQDVTLRCDPISSHATLYWYQQALGQGPEFLTYFNYEAQPDKSGLPSDRFSAERPEGSISTLTIQRTEQRDSAMYRCASSLDRPNTEAFFGQGTRLTVV.

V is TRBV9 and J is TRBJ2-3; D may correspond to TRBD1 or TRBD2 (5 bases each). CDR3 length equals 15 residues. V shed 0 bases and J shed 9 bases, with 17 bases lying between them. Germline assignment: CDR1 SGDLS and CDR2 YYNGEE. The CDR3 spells CASSVEALPGRTQYF. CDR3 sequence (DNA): TGTGCCAGCAGCGTAGAAGCCCTCCCGGGACGGACGCAGTATTTT.